What follows are 28 T cell receptor beta chains derived from one specimen sequenced in a study of radiation and T cells in renal cell carcinoma. Stated time point: baseline pretreatment blood. Noted treatment: 15 Gy SBRT to primary tumor, nephrectomy 4 weeks later. The protocol was immunoSEQ multiplex PCR, while the TCRdb copy is restricted to in-frame clones and leaves out a portion. The sample carries 150,000 or so clones, roughly 90% recorded once. Sequenced material: blood, taken from a patient whose treatment included radiotherapy and nephrectomy. These receptors were collected from a woman aged 45-60 years with renal cell carcinoma.

This clone was detected only a few times. The chain is built from TRBV18 and TRBJ1-1, with TRBD1 identical over 9 bases. The germline V gene has CDR1 KGHSH and CDR2 LQKENI. Germline trimming cut 4 bases from V and 7 bases from J; bases unmatched to any gene: 7. The CDR3 loop spans 14 amino acids. CDR3 nucleotide sequence: TGTGCCAGCTCACAGGGACAGGGAGACGTTGAAGCTTTCTTT. Encoded protein: CASSQGQGDVEAFF. Based on the CDR3 plus reference TRBV18 and TRBJ1-1, the full variable domain is NAGVMQNPRHLVRRRGQEARLRCSPMKGHSHVYWYRQLPEEGLKFMVYLQKENIIDESGMPKERFSAEFPKEGPSILRIQQVVRGDSAAYFCASSQGQGDVEAFFGQGTRLTVV.

The chain uses TRBV19 and TRBJ1-2; the match to TRBD1 covers 9 bases. After removal of 9 bases from V and 2 bases from J, the junction contained 7 bases not matched to a gene. The CDR3 has 14 amino acids. From germline, CDR1 is LNHDA and CDR2 SQIVND (reference sequence). The CDR3 loop is CASRRTGENYGYTF. DNA of the CDR3: TGTGCCAGCCGAAGGACAGGGGAGAACTATGGCTACACCTTC.

The chain recombines TRBV7-9 with TRBJ2-7, with D hard to call. The germline V gene has CDR1 SEHNR and CDR2 FQNEAQ (reference sequence). The CDR3 is 13 residues long. Trimming took 5 bases from V and 3 from J, leaving 11 bases between them. The CDR3: CASSLSGNYEQYF. The DNA of the CDR3 is TGTGCCAGCAGCCTTTCAGGAAACTACGAGCAGTACTTC.

The rearrangement joins TRBV5-4 to TRBJ2-7, with TRBD2 as a possible D gene (6 bases). Germline assignment: CDR1 SGHNT and CDR2 YYREEE (reference sequence). The V and J ends lost 5 bases and 1 base respectively, with 25 bases between them. The CDR3 runs to 18 residues. The CDR3 bases are TGTGCCAGCAGTGCAACGCGAGGCGTGGAGGGGACTTCCTACGAGCAGTACTTC. This sequence encodes CASSATRGVEGTSYEQYF.

This chain links TRBV18 with TRBJ1-1, with a tentative D call TRBD1 (5 bases). CDR1 KGHSH and CDR2 LQKENI come from the germline V gene. The CDR3 spans 15 residues. V was shortened by 3 bases and J by 2 bases, with 13 bases between the two germline ends. The CDR3 DNA sequence: TGTGCCAGCTCACCGAAATCAGGGCAAAACACTGAAGCTTTCTTT. Protein: CASSPKSGQNTEAFF.

The chain joins TRBV10-3 to TRBJ1-5; no reliable D call. Germline V gene data show CDR1 as ENHRY and CDR2 as SYGVKD. The CDR3 loop spans 16 amino acids. The V end was cut by 0 bases, the J end by 0 bases, with 9 bases between. CDR3 DNA: TGTGCCATCAGTGAGTCGGGAGAAAATAGCAATCAGCCCCAGCATTTT. The encoded protein is CAISESGENSNQPQHF.

The rearrangement joins TRBV29-1 to TRBJ2-7; 8 positions match TRBD2. The germline gives CDR1 SQVTM, CDR2 ANQGSEA. This CDR3 comprises 14 residues. V lost 6 bases and J lost 6; bases outside the gene matches: 13. The CDR3 nucleotides read TGCAGCGTCGGAAGTAGCGGGGACCAGGGCGAGCAGTACTTC. Protein: CSVGSSGDQGEQYF.

The rearrangement uses TRBV19 and TRBJ1-2; D gene unclear. The CDR3 sequence is 11 residues long. Trimming left V 9 bases short and J 8 bases short, with 13 bases between. Per the germline V gene, CDR1 is LNHDA and CDR2 is SQIVND (reference sequence). The CDR3 loop is CARSLGKGYTF. The CDR3 region has the DNA TGTGCCAGGTCCTTAGGAAAAGGCTACACCTTC.

The chain links TRBV30 to TRBJ1-3, with unresolved D. Germline values: CDR1 GTSNPN, CDR2 SVGIG (reference sequence). The CDR3 length is 13 residues. Trimming cost V 4 bases and J 0 bases, with 7 bases left between them. CDR3 sequence: CAWNLASGNTIYF. The CDR3 region has the DNA TGTGCCTGGAACCTTGCCTCTGGAAACACCATATATTTT.

The rearrangement links TRBV9 to TRBJ1-6, with D unresolved. V was cut by 5 bases and J by 7 bases, with 16 bases left in between. Germline-derived CDR1 and CDR2 are SGDLS and YYNGEE. The CDR3 is 15 residues long. CDR3 nucleotide sequence: TGTGCCAGCAGTGAAAATGGACTTTCCAATTCACCCCTCCACTTT. It translates to CASSENGLSNSPLHF.

The chain has TRBV5-1 and TRBJ1-1; TRBD1 might be the D (5 bases). The CDR3 spans 13 residues. Germline-derived CDR1 and CDR2 are SGHRS and YFSETQ. Trimming removed 7 bases at V and 6 bases at J, with 16 bases between. This CDR3 reads CASGSGGIAEAFF. In nucleotides, the CDR3 is TGCGCCAGCGGATCGGGGGGTATAGCTGAAGCTTTCTTT. Looking up the rest from reference TRBV5-1 and TRBJ1-1 gives the full variable domain: KAGVTQTPRYLIKTRGQQVTLSCSPISGHRSVSWYQQTPGQGLQFLFEYFSETQRNKGNFPGRFSGRQFSNSRSEMNVSTLELGDSALYLCASGSGGIAEAFFGQGTRLTVV.

The genes are TRBV9 and TRBJ2-3; TRBD2 matches 8 bases. Germline loops: CDR1 SGDLS, CDR2 YYNGEE. The CDR3 runs 16 residues. J was trimmed by 2 bases and V by 4 bases; bases with no gene match: 9. The CDR3 DNA reads as TGTGCCAGCAGCTCTAGCGGGCGGGTGATCACAGATACGCAGTATTTT. Protein sequence: CASSSSGRVITDTQYF. Based on the CDR3 plus reference TRBV9 and TRBJ2-3, the full variable domain is DSGVTQTPKHLITATGQRVTLRCSPRSGDLSVYWYQQSLDQGLQFLIQYYNGEERAKGNILERFSAQQFPDLHSELNLSSLELGDSALYFCASSSSGRVITDTQYFGPGTRLTVL.

The chain links TRBV11-2 to TRBJ2-2; 13 positions match TRBD2. Losses at the gene ends were 2 bases for V and 9 bases for J; bases not matched to a gene: 3. The CDR3 covers 15 residues. Germline lookup yields CDR1 SGHAT and CDR2 FQNNGV. The CDR3 sequence: CASSLTSGGAWELFF. Written as DNA, the CDR3 is TGTGCCAGCAGCTTAACTAGCGGGGGGGCCTGGGAGCTGTTTTTT.

This chain uses TRBV6-1 with TRBJ1-5; D unclear. The CDR3 covers 15 residues. Germline CDR1 is MNHNS and CDR2 is SASEGT. Trimming shortened V by 1 base and J by 1 base, and 8 bases separated the two germline ends. As DNA, the CDR3 is TGTGCCAGCAGTGAAGGGGGTGGGAGCAATCAGCCCCAGCATTTT. Amino acid sequence: CASSEGGGSNQPQHF.

On this clone itself: One junction end does not reproduce the germline sequence, and a read error may be involved. V gene TRBV7-9 combines with J gene TRBJ1-5, with no clear D. The CDR3 has 13 amino acids. Germline assignment: CDR1 SEHNR and CDR2 FQNEAQ (reference sequence). CDR3 region: CASSFESTQPQHF. The CDR3 nucleotides read TGTGCCAGCAGCTTCGAGAGCACTCAGCCCCAGCATTTT.

Points on this clone: The same CDR3 arises from other DNA sequences in this sample as well. The J gene is TRBJ1-1, the V gene TRBV19, with a weak D call TRBD1 (5 bases). The CDR3 is made up of 13 amino acids. Germline CDR1 and CDR2: LNHDA and SQIVND (reference sequence). Trimming removed 5 bases from V and 4 bases from J, with 11 bases in between. CDR3 region: CASSAMGGTEAFF. CDR3 coding DNA: TGTGCCAGTAGTGCAATGGGGGGCACTGAAGCTTTCTTT.

V and J are TRBV23-1 and TRBJ1-3, with 7 bases matching TRBD1. TRBV23-1 is an ORF; its function is uncertain. Trimming cost V 4 bases and J 2 bases; bases outside gene matches: 2. The CDR3 contains 14 residues. CDR3 in amino acids: CASSPGTAGNTIYF. CDR3 nucleotides: TGCGCCAGCAGTCCCGGGACAGCTGGAAACACCATATATTTT.

The rearrangement links TRBV11-1 to TRBJ2-1; D tentatively reads TRBD1 or TRBD2 (5 bases each). V lost 5 bases, J lost 14 bases, and 19 bases lay in between. CDR1 and CDR2 from the germline V gene are SGHAT and FQDESV (reference sequence). The CDR3 loop spans 13 amino acids. This chain's CDR3 is CASSQPGTAKEFF. The CDR3 DNA follows: TGTGCCAGCAGCCAGCCCGGGACGGCTAAGGAGTTCTTC.

The rearrangement links TRBV19 to TRBJ2-1, with 12 bases fitting TRBD2. This CDR3 contains 15 residues. V lost 10 bases to trimming and J lost 10 bases; unmatched junction nucleotides: 14. The germline V gene has CDR1 LNHDA and CDR2 SQIVND (reference sequence). The CDR3 nucleotides read TGTGCCACGATACAAATGACTAGCGGGGGTCGGGAGCAGTTCTTC. Translation: CATIQMTSGGREQFF.

V usage is TRBV19 and J usage is TRBJ1-1, with D maybe TRBD1 (5 bases). This CDR3 is 15 amino acids long. Germline CDR1 and CDR2: LNHDA and SQIVND (reference sequence). V was shortened by 7 bases and J by 4 bases, with 19 bases between the two germline ends. DNA of the CDR3: TGTGCCAGTAAAAAGTGGGGCGGTTACCCCACTGAAGCTTTCTTT. Translation gives CASKKWGGYPTEAFF.

V gene TRBV7-9 combines with J gene TRBJ1-2; D call uncertain. The CDR3 runs to 14 residues. Trimming pared 0 bases from V and 5 bases from J, leaving 10 bases between. Per the germline V gene, CDR1 is SEHNR and CDR2 is FQNEAQ (reference sequence). The CDR3 DNA reads as TGTGCCAGCAGCTTAGCTACGGGGAAATATGGCTACACCTTC. This encodes CASSLATGKYGYTF.

The chain is built from TRBV18 and TRBJ1-1; TRBD1 might be the D (6 bases). The V and J ends lost 3 bases and 0 bases respectively, with 14 bases between them. The CDR3 is made up of 16 amino acids. Germline lookup yields CDR1 KGHSH and CDR2 LQKENI. CDR3 coding DNA: TGTGCCAGCTCACCCCTGAGGACAGCCATGAACACTGAAGCTTTCTTT. Translation: CASSPLRTAMNTEAFF. Full variable domain (missing parts from reference TRBV18 and TRBJ1-1): NAGVMQNPRHLVRRRGQEARLRCSPMKGHSHVYWYRQLPEEGLKFMVYLQKENIIDESGMPKERFSAEFPKEGPSILRIQQVVRGDSAAYFCASSPLRTAMNTEAFFGQGTRLTVV.

The chain carries TRBV27 and TRBJ2-5, with 9 positions matching TRBD1. Germline V gene data show CDR1 as MNHEY and CDR2 as SMNVEV (reference sequence). J gave up 3 bases and V 6 bases, and 2 bases lay outside the gene matches. This CDR3 contains 13 residues. The DNA for the CDR3 is TGTGCCAGCAGCCGGACAGGGGAAGAGACCCAGTACTTC. Amino acids: CASSRTGEETQYF.

The gene calls are TRBV10-3 and TRBJ1-6; D is uncertain. Per the germline V gene, CDR1 is ENHRY and CDR2 is SYGVKD. CDR3 size: 16 residues. Trimming left V 0 bases short and J 4 bases short, with 10 bases between. The CDR3 DNA follows: TGTGCCATCAGTGAGTCCATGGACGTTTATAATTCACCCCTCCACTTT. Translating it yields CAISESMDVYNSPLHF.

The V call is TRBV6-6, the J call TRBJ2-1; D possibly uses TRBD1 or TRBD2 (5 bases each). The CDR3 is 15 residues long. Per the germline V gene, CDR1 is MNHNY and CDR2 is SVGAGI (reference sequence). V was cut by 5 bases and J by 8 bases, with 19 bases left in between. CDR3 nucleotides: TGTGCCAGCAGTCACCGGGACCCCCGCCACGATGAGCAGTTCTTC. Its protein is CASSHRDPRHDEQFF.

For the CDR3, the DNA is TGTGCCTGGGGACAGCTTGGAAACACCATATATTTT. Its protein product is CAWGQLGNTIYF. The chain combines TRBV30 with TRBJ1-3; weak D call: TRBD1 (6 bases). The germline V and J ends were trimmed by 5 bases and 3 bases, with 8 bases remaining between them. The germline V gene has CDR1 GTSNPN and CDR2 SVGIG (reference sequence). This CDR3 has 12 amino acids.

This clone was seen only once. The V gene is TRBV14, the J gene TRBJ1-5, with D perhaps TRBD1 (6 bases). The germline V gene encodes CDR1 SGHDN and CDR2 FVKESK. V lost 1 base and J 4 bases, leaving 17 bases between the germline ends. This CDR3 comprises 17 residues. CDR3 in DNA: TGTGCCAGCAGCCAAGTTCTCCCTGGGACAAGGAATCAGCCCCAGCATTTT. Its translation is CASSQVLPGTRNQPQHF.

CDR3 coding DNA: TGTGCCAGCAGTGAAGCACCGGTTAACTATGGCTACACCTTC. Translation gives CASSEAPVNYGYTF. V is TRBV6-1 and J is TRBJ1-2; unclear D gene. The CDR3 covers 14 residues. CDR1 and CDR2 (germline): MNHNS, SASEGT. V was shortened by 0 bases and J by 1 base, with 6 bases between the two germline ends.